This T cell receptor beta chain appears in the sequencing data of a study of T cells in Graves' hyperthyroidism and ophthalmopathy. CDR3 size: 13 residues. The V gene lost 5 bases and the J gene lost 0 bases, with 10 bases spanning the gap. Germline loops: CDR1 DFQATT, CDR2 SNEGSKA (reference sequence). There are a few counts of this clonotype. RNA transcripts served as the template for amplifying TCR beta CDR3 regions. Initially, a first-round RT-PCR of the TCR CDR3 employed the HTBI primer set. Each CDR3 protein is one row after TCRdb ran MiXCR on the multiplex PCR reads. The profile shows about 700,000 distinct CDR3 sequences, 45% of them singletons.

Sequencing was carried out using peripheral blood or thyroid tissue (not recorded which). The TCR was taken from an adult man with Graves' disease, either hyperthyroidism or ophthalmopathy (not recorded which). The rearrangement joins TRBV20-1 to TRBJ2-5, with D possibly matching TRBD2 (5 bases). CDR3 bases: TGCAGTGCTCCGGACTTGTACCAAGAGACCCAGTACTTC. Its translation is CSAPDLYQETQYF.